A selection of T cell receptor beta chains follows, all from one sample in a study of PD-L1 blockade in urothelial cancer. Assay used: immunoSEQ multiplex PCR; TCRdb lists only in-frame clones, some missing. The table lists 50,000 to 65,000 clones, over 75% of them singletons. The sample here was PBMCs, taken around atezolizumab (anti-PD-L1) treatment. Receptor source: a man in his forties with urothelial cancer. Both conserved end residues are part of each CDR3. A D gene is named only where the DNA matches it firmly. Clone size is shown for a subset of rows, as once, few, many or a class of expanded clone.

v_gene	d_gene	j_gene	abundance	CDR3aa	CDR3nt
TRBV10-3	TRBD2	TRBJ2-3	NA	CAISSSGTADTQYF	TGTGCCATCAGTTCTAGCGGGACAGCAGATACGCAGTATTTT
TRBV7-8	TRBD2	TRBJ2-7	NA	CASSLGVAGLTDEQYF	TGTGCCAGCAGCTTAGGTGTAGCGGGGTTGACGGACGAGCAGTACTTC
TRBV6-5	NA	TRBJ2-5	NA	CASSQGQRRETQYF	TGTGCCAGCAGCCAAGGGCAGCGGAGAGAGACCCAGTACTTC
TRBV6-5	TRBD1	TRBJ2-5	once	CASSRTGGLVETQYF	TGTGCCAGCAGCCGGACAGGGGGGCTGGTGGAGACCCAGTACTTC
TRBV29-1	TRBD1	TRBJ1-2	few	CSGEVAGGNGYTF	TGCAGCGGTGAAGTAGCAGGGGGTAATGGCTACACCTTC
TRBV9	NA	TRBJ1-2	NA	CASSAHLGASGYTF	TGTGCCAGCAGCGCCCACTTGGGGGCGAGTGGCTACACCTTC
TRBV9	TRBD2	TRBJ2-1	NA	CASSVNSGIEQFF	TGTGCCAGCAGCGTAAACAGCGGGATTGAGCAGTTCTTC
TRBV18	NA	TRBJ1-2	once	CASSPPGRANYGYTF	TGTGCCAGCTCACCACCGGGCAGGGCAAACTATGGCTACACCTTC
TRBV7-2	NA	TRBJ1-1	NA	CASSLEWTDEAFF	TGTGCCAGCAGCTTAGAATGGACAGACGAAGCTTTCTTT
TRBV19	TRBD1	TRBJ1-2	NA	CASSGGAYYGYTF	TGTGCCAGCTCAGGGGGCGCGTACTATGGCTACACCTTC